The 19 T cell receptor beta chains given below trace back to one sample, sequenced in a study of molecular identifiers for immune sequencing clone quantification. TCRdb passed the PCR reads through MiXCR, listing each CDR3 protein once. The repertoire holds around 300,000 distinct CDR3 sequences, over 20% seen once, with about 0.71% in the top ten. Sequenced sample: naive CD8+ T cells from blood, with Jurkat cell RNA spiked in. The sample's subset: FACS-sorted CD8+CD4-CCR7+CD45RA+ naive T cells. All receptors derive from a human donor in good health. Some libraries in this study had Jurkat cell RNA spiked in.

This clonotype was observed a single time. It may be a read error: a sequence one base away is much more abundant. The chain carries TRBV20-1 and TRBJ2-7, with TRBD2 matching over 7 bases. The CDR3 contains 13 residues. Trimming cost V 5 bases and J 5 bases; bases outside gene matches: 9. Germline V CDR1 and CDR2: DFQATT, SNEGSKA (reference sequence). CDR3 in DNA: TGCAGTGCTGGCGCGACTAGCACGCACGAGCAGTACTTC. It translates to CSAGATSTHEQYF.

Of note for this clonotype: A single base separates this from a much larger clone, so it may be a read error. The V and J genes are TRBV27 and TRBJ2-7; D not certain. The CDR3 covers 14 residues. The V end was cut by 3 bases, the J end by 4 bases, with 13 bases between. Germline CDR1 reads MNHEY; CDR2 reads SMNVEV (reference sequence). The CDR3 DNA is TGTGCCAGCAGTTTGTCCGGACGCAATTACGAGCAGTACTTC. The encoded protein is CASSLSGRNYEQYF.

V gene TRBV6-6 combines with J gene TRBJ1-3; no firm D call. Germline V lookup: CDR1 MNHNY, CDR2 SVGAGI (reference sequence). The CDR3 sequence is 12 residues long. Trimming removed 5 bases from V and 4 bases from J, with 6 bases in between. CDR3 loop: CASSGGGNTIYF. In DNA, the CDR3 is TGTGCCAGCAGTGGAGGGGGAAACACCATATATTTT.

Note on this clonotype: This may be a read error, as it is one base from a much larger clone. The V and J genes are TRBV7-9 and TRBJ2-3; 8 bases are shared with TRBD2. Germline values: CDR1 SEHNR, CDR2 FQNEAQ (reference sequence). With V trimmed by 2 bases and J by 4 bases, 8 bases remained unmatched. The CDR3 sequence is 16 residues long. The CDR3 nucleotides are TGTGCCAGCAGCTTAATACTAGCGGACCGCGCAGATACGCAGTATTTT. Encoded protein: CASSLILADRADTQYF.

This clonotype was picked up a small number of times. The chain couples TRBV7-9 to TRBJ2-7; 9 bases are a match to TRBD1. Looked up from germline, CDR1 is SEHNR and CDR2 is FQNEAQ (reference sequence). After removal of 5 bases from V and 4 bases from J, the junction contained 6 bases not matched to a gene. The CDR3 is made up of 14 amino acids. The CDR3 DNA sequence: TGTGCCAGCAGCCGAACCGGGACAGGGTACGAGCAGTACTTC. Protein product: CASSRTGTGYEQYF.

The chain carries TRBV3-1 and TRBJ1-2, with TRBD1 as a possible D gene (5 bases). Per germline, CDR1 LGHDT and CDR2 YNNKEL (reference sequence). Trimming took 0 bases from V and 3 from J, leaving 11 bases between them. This CDR3 is 15 amino acids long. As DNA, the CDR3 is TGTGCCAGCAGCCAAGAGTATTGGGGGGACTATGGCTACACCTTC. As protein: CASSQEYWGDYGYTF. Together with reference TRBV3-1 and TRBJ1-2, the CDR3 gives the full variable domain: DTAVSQTPKYLVTQMGNDKSIKCEQNLGHDTMYWYKQDSKKFLKIMFSYNNKELIINETVPNRFSPKSPDKAHLNLHINSLELGDSAVYFCASSQEYWGDYGYTFGSGTRLTVV.

V and J are TRBV7-9 and TRBJ2-7; weak D call: TRBD2 (6 bases). The CDR3 consists of 13 residues. Germline V gene lookup returns CDR1 SEHNR and CDR2 FQNEAQ (reference sequence). Trimming removed 5 bases at V and 6 bases at J, with 14 bases between. In DNA, the CDR3 is TGTGCCAGCAGCCCCGCCTTGGGGGGCGAGCAGTACTTC. Its translation is CASSPALGGEQYF.

Comments on this clonotype: Compared with germline, one end of the junction differs, possibly owing to a read error. V is TRBV6-1 and J is TRBJ2-6, with 10 bases identical to TRBD1. Germline V gene lookup returns CDR1 MNHNS and CDR2 SASEGT. The CDR3 totals 19 residues. The CDR3 protein is CASGEVTGQGRGWANVLTF. In DNA, the CDR3 is TGTGCCAGCGGTGAAGTAACGGGACAGGGGAGGGGTTGGGCCAACGTCCTGACTTTC.

A remark on this clonotype: The germline gene is not matched at one end of the junction; a read error may be the cause. V gene TRBV30 combines with J gene TRBJ2-7, with D tentatively TRBD2 (5 bases). This CDR3 contains 11 residues. In germline, CDR1 is GTSNPN, CDR2 SVGIG (reference sequence). The CDR3 coding sequence is TGTGCCCGGAGGAGCTCCTACGAGCAGTACTTC. Amino acid sequence: CARRSSYEQYF.

V usage is TRBV4-1 and J usage is TRBJ2-7; TRBD1 is a possible D gene (6 bases). Germline CDR1 is MGHRA and CDR2 is YSYEKL. V gave up 4 bases and J gave up 7 bases, with 17 bases separating them. The CDR3 is 14 residues long. As DNA, the CDR3 is TGCGCCAGCAGCCGAATTAGTCCGCAGGGGGAGCAGTACTTC. It codes for CASSRISPQGEQYF.

This clonotype was detected a few times. A much larger clonotype is one base distant, so this may be a read error. The V and J genes are TRBV9 and TRBJ2-2, with D unclear. From germline, CDR1 is SGDLS and CDR2 YYNGEE. Trimming took off 1 base at V and 3 bases at J, with 4 bases between the two ends. The CDR3 is made up of 13 amino acids. This CDR3 is CASSVLYTGELFF. The CDR3 coding sequence is TGTGCCAGCAGCGTATTATACACCGGGGAGCTGTTTTTT.

This clonotype was seen repeatedly, ten times or more. The J gene is TRBJ2-7, the V gene TRBV7-2, with D unresolved. The germline V and J ends were trimmed by 5 bases and 0 bases, with 8 bases remaining between them. CDR1 is SGHTA and CDR2 is FQGNSA in the germline V gene. This CDR3 has 13 residues. This CDR3 is CASSPHSSYEQYF. DNA for the CDR3: TGTGCCAGCAGCCCCCACAGCTCCTACGAGCAGTACTTC.

There are many counts of this clonotype. The chain combines TRBV7-9 with TRBJ2-7; TRBD1 aligns across 9 bases. V dropped 4 bases and J dropped 6; count of bases not matched to a gene: 4. Germline CDR1 reads SEHNR; CDR2 reads FQNEAQ (reference sequence). The CDR3 is 13 amino acids. In DNA, the CDR3 is TGTGCCAGCAGCTCGACAGGGGGAATCGAGCAGTACTTC. Translating it yields CASSSTGGIEQYF.

This clonotype has just a few counts. This sequence joins TRBV20-1 and TRBJ2-5; possibly TRBD1 for D (6 bases). The CDR3 runs 15 residues. The germline CDR1 and CDR2 sequences are DFQATT and SNEGSKA (reference sequence). V lost 3 bases to trimming and J lost 3 bases, with 17 bases between them. The CDR3 loop reads CSASIGIGGEETQYF. CDR3 in DNA: TGCAGTGCTAGTATCGGGATAGGGGGAGAAGAGACCCAGTACTTC.

As concerns this clonotype: An end of the junction differs from the germline gene, which may be a read error. The chain links TRBV20-1 to TRBJ2-3, with D maybe TRBD1 (5 bases). CDR3 length: 15 amino acids. Germline V gene sequence: CDR1 DFQATT, CDR2 SNEGSKA (reference sequence). DNA for the CDR3: TGCAGTGCTAAAAAAGGGGCCAGCCGCACAGCTACGCAGTATTTT. Its translation: CSAKKGASRTATQYF.

The chain combines TRBV9 with TRBJ1-4; 10 nucleotides align to TRBD1. The V and J ends lost 4 bases and 8 bases, in that order; junction bases with no gene match: 2. There are 13 residues in the CDR3. Per the germline V gene, CDR1 is SGDLS and CDR2 is YYNGEE. The CDR3 DNA follows: TGTGCCAGCAGCCCGGGACAGGGGGAAAAACTGTTTTTT. Translating gives CASSPGQGEKLFF. Full variable domain (outside the CDR3, taken from reference TRBV9 and TRBJ1-4): DSGVTQTPKHLITATGQRVTLRCSPRSGDLSVYWYQQSLDQGLQFLIQYYNGEERAKGNILERFSAQQFPDLHSELNLSSLELGDSALYFCASSPGQGEKLFFGSGTQLSVL.

To note about this clonotype: A much larger clone differs from this one at a single base, so this may be a read error. The gene calls are TRBV5-6 and TRBJ2-3; D may be TRBD2 (6 bases). CDR3 length equals 16 residues. Germline V gene sequence: CDR1 SGHDT, CDR2 YYEEEE. CDR3 sequence reads: CASSLAGTGVKDTRYF. The CDR3 DNA is TGTGCCAGCAGCTTGGCCGGAACGGGAGTGAAAGATACGCGGTATTTT.

As for this clonotype: Since no conserved phenylalanine or tryptophan closes the CDR3, a read error is the likely cause. The chain links TRBV29-1 to TRBJ2-3; 13 bases align to TRBD2. The CDR3 runs 16 residues. Germline CDR1 reads SQVTM; CDR2 reads ANQGSEA. CDR3 in DNA: TGCAGCGATGAAGGGACTAGCGGGGAAACCACAGATACGCAGTATTAT. It codes for CSDEGTSGETTDTQYY.

This clonotype was picked up many times. The chain has TRBV29-1 and TRBJ2-4; D uncertain. V dropped 7 bases and J dropped 0 bases, with 4 bases sitting between them. The CDR3 has 11 amino acids. Germline V gene data show CDR1 as SQVTM and CDR2 as ANQGSEA. CDR3 region: CSGLAKNIQYF. DNA for the CDR3: TGCAGCGGTCTAGCCAAAAACATTCAGTACTTC.